A single sample gave rise to the 10 T cell receptor beta chains below, sequenced in a study of cytomegalovirus exposure and HLA in healthy donors. Both 60 Vbeta primers and 13 Jbeta primers went into the PCR. Method: immunoSEQ multiplex PCR; TCRdb's copy keeps in-frame clones and lacks some. The sample yields 95,000 to 150,000 clones, 15% to 17% seen once. Sequenced input: PBMCs. The receptors derive from a woman aged 18 to 35 in good health and CMV-seronegative.

The chain couples TRBV7-9 to TRBJ2-2; D remains ambiguous. The CDR3 is made up of 14 amino acids. The germline V gene encodes CDR1 SEHNR and CDR2 FQNEAQ (reference sequence). Between the trimmed V and J ends, which lost 0 bases and 5 bases, there was a span of 7 bases. Here the CDR3 DNA reads TGTGCCAGCAGCTTAGCTCCGGTTACCGGGGAGCTGTTTTTT. Its translation is CASSLAPVTGELFF.

CDR3 DNA sequence: TGTGCCTGGAGTGTTCCGGGGAACACTGAAGCTTTCTTT. It encodes CAWSVPGNTEAFF. The gene calls are TRBV30 and TRBJ1-1; D unresolved. This CDR3 is 13 amino acids long. Trimming took off 0 bases at V and 1 base at J, with 6 bases between the two ends. The germline CDR1 and CDR2 sequences are GTSNPN and SVGIG (reference sequence).

This clone has more than one count but fewer than ten. CDR3 protein: CASSEAGDYGYTF. The CDR3 nucleotides read TGTGCCAGCAGTGAAGCGGGCGATTATGGCTACACCTTC. The V and J genes are TRBV2 and TRBJ1-2; D remains ambiguous. Germline V lookup: CDR1 SNHLY, CDR2 FYNNEI. The V and J ends lost 0 bases and 5 bases respectively, with 7 bases between them. The CDR3 extends over 13 amino acids. The full variable domain, its missing parts supplied by reference TRBV2 and TRBJ1-2, is EPEVTQTPSHQVTQMGQEVILRCVPISNHLYFYWYRQILGQKVEFLVSFYNNEISEKSEIFDDQFSVERPDGSNFTLKIRSTKLEDSAMYFCASSEAGDYGYTFGSGTRLTVV.

The chain is built from TRBV7-6 and TRBJ2-3; 9 positions agree with TRBD2. Germline CDR1 and CDR2: SGHVS and FNYEAQ. After removal of 2 bases from V and 4 bases from J, the junction contained 4 bases not matched to a gene. The CDR3 is 15 residues long. The CDR3 DNA is TGTGCCAGCAGCTTACGGCTAGCGGGGCCAGATACGCAGTATTTT. Its protein is CASSLRLAGPDTQYF.

This clone appeared a few times. The chain is built from TRBV27 and TRBJ2-7, with 8 positions matching TRBD1. V was pared by 4 bases and J by 4 bases, with 9 bases of the junction left unmatched. The germline V gene has CDR1 MNHEY and CDR2 SMNVEV (reference sequence). The CDR3 length is 15 residues. CDR3 nucleotides: TGTGCCAGCAGTTCCCCAGGACAGGGTTTTTACGAGCAGTACTTC. Translation: CASSSPGQGFYEQYF.

This clone was observed a few times. The V gene is TRBV19, the J gene TRBJ1-5; possibly TRBD1 for D (6 bases). CDR3 length: 13 residues. The ends were cut back, 6 bases at V and 11 bases at J, with 17 bases in the middle. Germline values: CDR1 LNHDA, CDR2 SQIVND (reference sequence). CDR3 sequence (DNA): TGTGCCAGTAGGGACAGCCCTAGATCAGCCCAGCATTTT. This sequence encodes CASRDSPRSAQHF.

Only a few counts were recorded for this clone. The CDR3 DNA is TGTGCCAGTAGTATAAGGGACAGGGGGTTGAACACTGAAGCTTTCTTT. It translates to CASSIRDRGLNTEAFF. The chain has TRBV19 and TRBJ1-1, with 11 bases identical to TRBD1. The CDR3 contains 16 residues. Germline CDR1 is LNHDA and CDR2 is SQIVND (reference sequence). The V gene end was trimmed by 2 bases and the J gene end by 0 bases; junction bases not matched to a gene: 2.

In its sample, this clone was seen a few times. The chain employs TRBV10-2 and TRBJ2-7, with TRBD2 matching 11 bases. The CDR3 runs to 18 residues. CDR1 and CDR2 from the germline V gene are WSHSY and SAAADI. The trim removed 2 bases at V and 0 bases at J, leaving 9 bases unmatched. The CDR3 loop reads CASSEGLAGGPSSYEQYF. CDR3 bases: TGCGCCAGCAGTGAGGGCCTAGCGGGGGGCCCAAGCTCCTACGAGCAGTACTTC.

This clone was observed a handful of times. This chain uses TRBV5-1 with TRBJ2-7; TRBD2 matches 14 bases. The CDR3 runs to 17 residues. Looked up from germline, CDR1 is SGHRS and CDR2 is YFSETQ. V dropped 4 bases and J dropped 3; count of bases not matched to a gene: 9. The CDR3 bases are TGCGCCAGCAGCCCAGGGACTAGCGGGAGAGACAACTACGAGCAGTACTTC. This translates into CASSPGTSGRDNYEQYF.

This clone was counted only a few times. The J gene is TRBJ2-5, the V gene TRBV18; the D gene is possibly TRBD1 (5 bases). Germline V CDR1 and CDR2: KGHSH, LQKENI. V was shortened by 3 bases and J by 0 bases, with 8 bases between the two germline ends. The length of the CDR3 is 14 residues. CDR3 DNA: TGTGCCAGCTCACCCCTAGGGGACCAAGAGACCCAGTACTTC. Translated, it gives CASSPLGDQETQYF.